These 4 T cell receptor beta chains were all obtained from the same sample, sequenced in a study of response to subunit inactivated influenza vaccine. TCRdb fed the RT-PCR reads into MiXCR, producing one record per CDR3 protein. The sample has 250,000 to 350,000 distinct CDR3 sequences; 20% to 25% are singletons. The specimen comprised PBMCs from blood, sampled about 20 months after vaccination. These receptors came from a man aged 45-69 years who received an inactivated influenza vaccine.

This clonotype came up many times. The CDR3, as DNA: TGCAGTGCTAGTACCGGCGGGGTTAGGAACATTCAGTACTTC. It yields the protein CSASTGGVRNIQYF. The V and J genes are TRBV20-1 and TRBJ2-4; D is perhaps TRBD2 (6 bases). The CDR3 sequence is 14 residues long. V lost 3 bases and J 7 bases, leaving 16 bases between the germline ends. The germline CDR1 and CDR2 sequences are DFQATT and SNEGSKA (reference sequence).

V and J are TRBV3-1 and TRBJ2-7; TRBD2 aligns across 12 bases. The J segment lost 5 bases and the V segment lost 1 base, leaving 3 bases of the junction unmatched. Germline CDR1 LGHDT, CDR2 YNNKEL (reference sequence). The CDR3 is 15 amino acids. The CDR3 reads CASSQGLAGAHEQYF. The CDR3 DNA reads TGTGCCAGCAGCCAAGGACTAGCGGGAGCCCACGAGCAGTACTTC.

The chain combines TRBV20-1 with TRBJ1-2; tentatively, D is TRBD1 (5 bases). This CDR3 has 15 amino acids. Germline CDR1 reads DFQATT; CDR2 reads SNEGSKA (reference sequence). V lost 1 base and J 5 bases, leaving 17 bases between the germline ends. CDR3 sequence: CSARAQPGGGYGYTF. CDR3 coding DNA: TGCAGTGCTAGAGCACAACCCGGCGGGGGGTATGGCTACACCTTC.

This clonotype was seen ten or more times. This chain uses TRBV7-2 with TRBJ1-2; no firm D call. The V gene lost 1 base and the J gene lost 3 bases, with 9 bases spanning the gap. Germline loops: CDR1 SGHTA, CDR2 FQGNSA. The CDR3 is made up of 14 amino acids. The CDR3 sequence is CASSLDWTDYGYTF. CDR3 DNA sequence: TGTGCCAGCAGCTTAGACTGGACGGACTATGGCTACACCTTC. The full variable domain, its missing parts supplied by reference TRBV7-2 and TRBJ1-2, is GAGVSQSPSNKVTEKGKDVELRCDPISGHTALYWYRQSLGQGLEFLIYFQGNSAPDKSGLPSDRFSAERTGGSVSTLTIQRTQQEDSAVYLCASSLDWTDYGYTFGSGTRLTVV.